The present TCR beta chain was sequenced within a study of T cell repertoires in ileal Crohn's disease. Study-level results: Active smokers at surgery had more clonal expansions than non-smokers. Endoscopic recurrence occurred in every patient whose clonality exceeded 26.8%.

After removal of 7 bases from V and 6 bases from J, the junction contained 10 bases not matched to a gene. CDR3 length: 14 residues. Germline V gene lookup returns CDR1 MNHNY and CDR2 SVGAGI (reference sequence). Concerning this clone itself: The antigen remains undetermined.

The method was immunoSEQ multiplex PCR; TCRdb's version includes in-frame clones alone and lacks a portion of them. Of about 4,700 clones in the sample, more than 75% were seen once. The chain recombines TRBV6-6 with TRBJ1-2; 8 nucleotides match TRBD1. The specimen sequenced was ileal tissue. The TCR was taken from an adult with Crohn's disease. In nucleotides, the CDR3 is TGTGCCAGCACCAAGACAGGGGATCCCCATGGCTACACCTTC. It specifies CASTKTGDPHGYTF.